This record covers a single T cell receptor (beta chain). Generated by immunoSEQ multiplex PCR, the TCRdb table keeps only in-frame clones and is missing some. This sample has under 300,000 clones; roughly 86% occur once, and the top ten carry 3% to 4%. CDR1 is SGHTA and CDR2 is FQGTGA in the germline V gene. This CDR3 region has 15 residues. V lost 5 bases to trimming and J lost 4 bases, with 12 bases between them. This record belongs to a study of blood T cell repertoires in COVID-19. The sample consisted of PBMCs or T cells enriched from blood (not recorded which). The TCR comes from a woman in her thirties or forties with acute COVID-19. The chain recombines TRBV7-3 with TRBJ2-6; D is possibly TRBD1 (5 bases). CDR3 DNA: TGTGCCAGCAGCCCTGGGGCGAGGGGGGCCAACGTCCTGACTTTC. It yields the protein CASSPGARGANVLTF.